The rows below give T cell receptor beta chains drawn from one sample of a study of blood T cell repertoires in COVID-19. Profiling relied on immunoSEQ multiplex PCR, and the TCRdb table lists in-frame clones only, not all of them. Of just under 350,000 clones listed, roughly 86% are singletons. Sequencing was done on a sample of peripheral blood. These receptors were obtained from a woman between 65 and 79 years old with COVID-19, enrolled during active disease. The CDR3 runs from the conserved cysteine through the conserved F or W. The D gene is left open where the match is weak. Clone size is given for some rows only: seen once, a few or many times, or a class if the clone is expanded.

length	V	D	size	J	DNA	CDR3
16	TRBV18	NA	NA	TRBJ1-6	TGTGCCAGCTCACCACCATACAGTGCTATGGATTCACCCCTCCACTTT	CASSPPYSAMDSPLHF
16	TRBV24-1	NA	NA	TRBJ2-3	TGTGCCACCAGTGACGAAAAGGGGATGGGCGCAGATACGCAGTATTTT	CATSDEKGMGADTQYF
11	TRBV10-3	NA	NA	TRBJ1-3	TGTGCCATCAGTGAGTCAGGGGCCATATATTTT	CAISESGAIYF
16	TRBV5-1	TRBD2	NA	TRBJ2-5	TGCGCCAGCAGCTTGGGTCGGGGGGGCCTAAAAGAGACCCAGTACTTC	CASSLGRGGLKETQYF
16	TRBV4-1	NA	once	TRBJ1-2	TGCGCCAGCAGCCCTTTCGAGGGAAGGGATAACTATGGCTACACCTTC	CASSPFEGRDNYGYTF
15	TRBV5-4	NA	NA	TRBJ2-7	TGTGCCAGCAGCTTGGTACAGGGCCTTCTAAGCGAGCAGTACTTC	CASSLVQGLLSEQYF
13	TRBV7-2	TRBD1	NA	TRBJ1-5	TGTGCCAGCAGCCTGGGGACAGGGAGGCCCCAGCATTTT	CASSLGTGRPQHF
14	TRBV18	TRBD1	NA	TRBJ1-1	TGTGCCAGCTCATCAGACAGGGGGCCCAATGAAGCTTTCTTT	CASSSDRGPNEAFF
15	TRBV19	NA	once	TRBJ2-5	TGTGCCAGTAGTTCAGGGACAGGCGGGGGAGAGACCCAGTACTTC	CASSSGTGGGETQYF
12	TRBV10-3	TRBD1	NA	TRBJ1-2	TGTGCCATCAGCTCCCAGGGACAGGGCTACACCTTC	CAISSQGQGYTF
15	TRBV19	NA	NA	TRBJ2-7	TGTGCCAGTAGTATCGATCGGACCCGGGGAGGCGAGCAGTACTTC	CASSIDRTRGGEQYF
14	TRBV14	TRBD1	NA	TRBJ1-1	TGTGCCAGCAGCCGGATCACAGGGGCAAATGAAGCTTTCTTT	CASSRITGANEAFF
14	TRBV18	TRBD1	NA	TRBJ1-2	TGTGCCAGCTCGCTACAGGGGGCGGACTATGGCTACACCTTC	CASSLQGADYGYTF
15	TRBV15	TRBD1	NA	TRBJ1-2	TGTGCCACCAGCAGCCCGGGACAGGGGGCGGAAGGCTACACCTTC	CATSSPGQGAEGYTF
16	TRBV4-2	TRBD2	many	TRBJ2-1	TGTGCCAGCAGCCCACTGCGGCTAGCGGGGGACAATGAGCAGTTCTTC	CASSPLRLAGDNEQFF
14	TRBV2	TRBD1	once	TRBJ1-2	TGTGCCAGCACTCGACCCACAGGGGTAGGAGGCTACACCTTC	CASTRPTGVGGYTF
17	TRBV14	NA	NA	TRBJ2-1	TGTGCCAGCAGCCAAGATCTAGGACTTAGGTCCTACAATGAGCAGTTCTTC	CASSQDLGLRSYNEQFF
14	TRBV6-5	TRBD1	NA	TRBJ1-2	TGTGCCAGCGTTAATACCGGGACAGAATATGGCTACACCTTC	CASVNTGTEYGYTF
15	TRBV3-1/TRBV3-2	TRBD1	NA	TRBJ1-3	TGTGCCAGCAGCCTAGGACAGGGTTACGGAAACACCATATATTTT	CASSLGQGYGNTIYF
14	TRBV3-1/TRBV3-2	TRBD1	NA	TRBJ1-1	TGTGCCAGCACCGGAGACAGGGAGAACACTGAAGCTTTCTTT	CASTGDRENTEAFF
14	TRBV6-5	TRBD1	NA	TRBJ1-1	TGTGCCAGCGTTGGCGTAGGGGGCAGGACTGAAGCTTTCTTT	CASVGVGGRTEAFF
17	TRBV5-1	TRBD2	NA	TRBJ2-1	TGCGCCAGCAGCTTGGCAGATAGCGGGGACCCCTACAATGAGCAGTTCTTC	CASSLADSGDPYNEQFF
13	TRBV10-2	TRBD1	NA	TRBJ1-6	TGCGCCAGCCAAGGACAGGTTGATTCACCCCTCCACTTT	CASQGQVDSPLHF
15	TRBV28	TRBD1	NA	TRBJ1-4	TGTGCCACCCGCCGGGACAGCTTACTCGGCGAAAAACTGTTTTTT	CATRRDSLLGEKLFF
13	TRBV11-2	TRBD1	NA	TRBJ2-7	TGTGCCAGCAGTCAGGGACAGGGCTACGAGCAGTACTTC	CASSQGQGYEQYF
16	TRBV9	NA	NA	TRBJ1-5	TGTGCCAGCAGCGAAGGGGCAGGGGCAAGCAATCAGCCCCAGCATTTT	CASSEGAGASNQPQHF
13	TRBV5-6	NA	NA	TRBJ2-5	TGTGCCAGCAGCTCCCGGGGTCGAGAGACCCAGTACTTC	CASSSRGRETQYF
12	TRBV28	NA	few	TRBJ2-3	TGTGCCAGCAGTGAACTCCCAGATACGCAGTATTTT	CASSELPDTQYF
15	TRBV21-1	NA	NA	TRBJ2-7	TGTGCCAGCAGCAAAGACAGGTGGAGCTCCTACGAGCAGTACTTC	CASSKDRWSSYEQYF
16	TRBV27	NA	NA	TRBJ1-2	TGTGCCAGCAGTTTGTTCCCAGTTCGGGGGGCGGATGGCTACACCTTC	CASSLFPVRGADGYTF
14	TRBV5-1	NA	NA	TRBJ1-4	TGCGCCAGCAGCTTGGGGGCGACTAATGAAAAACTGTTTTTT	CASSLGATNEKLFF
15	TRBV4-1	NA	NA	TRBJ2-2	TGCGCCAGCAGCCGAGGGAGTGAGAACACCGGGGAGCTGTTTTTT	CASSRGSENTGELFF
12	TRBV5-1	NA	NA	TRBJ1-4	TGCGCCAGCAGCGCCACAGGGGAAAAACTGTTTTTT	CASSATGEKLFF
16	TRBV4-3	NA	NA	TRBJ2-3	TGCGCCAGCAGCCAAGATCTTGCAGGGAGCACAGATACGCAGTATTTT	CASSQDLAGSTDTQYF
14	TRBV19	TRBD1	few	TRBJ1-1	TGTGCCACCCAGAGACAGGGGGCGAGCACTGAAGCTTTCTTT	CATQRQGASTEAFF
14	TRBV7-2	TRBD1	NA	TRBJ1-1	TGTGCCAGCAGCTCGACAGGGTCTCGCACTGAAGCTTTCTTT	CASSSTGSRTEAFF
15	TRBV6-5	TRBD2	NA	TRBJ2-5	TGTGCCAGCAGTCCCCTAGCGGGGGGTCAAGAGACCCAGTACTTC	CASSPLAGGQETQYF
15	TRBV4-1	NA	NA	TRBJ1-6	TGCGCCAGCAGCCAAGATCCCAGGGGTAATTCACCCCTCCACTTT	CASSQDPRGNSPLHF
16	TRBV9	TRBD2	NA	TRBJ2-3	TGTGCCAGCAGCCCGAGTAGCGGGGGGACCACAGATACGCAGTATTTT	CASSPSSGGTTDTQYF
13	TRBV29-1	TRBD2	NA	TRBJ2-7	TGCAGCGTCGTGGGACTAGCGGCTAAGGAGCAGTACTTC	CSVVGLAAKEQYF
15	TRBV29-1	TRBD1	once	TRBJ2-7	TGCAGCGTTGAAGCCTCCCGACAGGGTCCCTACGAGCAGTACTTC	CSVEASRQGPYEQYF
17	TRBV19	NA	NA	TRBJ1-2	TGTGCCAGTAGTGGGGGAGGCCAGGGCGGAGGCTTCTATGGCTACACCTTC	CASSGGGQGGGFYGYTF
15	TRBV27	NA	NA	TRBJ1-1	TGTGCCAGCAGTTTAGGGGCAGCCTTGAACACTGAAGCTTTCTTT	CASSLGAALNTEAFF
15	TRBV6-6	TRBD2	NA	TRBJ2-1	TGTGCCAGCAGTTACTCGAGGACTAGCGGCAATGAGCAGTTCTTC	CASSYSRTSGNEQFF